The present entry profiles one TCR beta chain with its context. Its antigen is not known. This entry comes from a study of T cell repertoires in cytomegalovirus infection. In the study overall: A matching HLA type, together with CMV infection, was signaled by public TCR beta signatures. Regarding the study as a whole: Dominating the ex vivo response were HLA-C-restricted CMV-specific TCR beta clonotypes. The cumulative frequency of public TCR beta families identified carriers of CMV plus the relevant HLA.

V lost 5 bases and J 12 bases, leaving 14 bases between the germline ends. The CDR3 consists of 13 residues. The germline V gene has CDR1 SGHVS and CDR2 FNYEAQ. TCRdb independently ran MiXCR on the reads; one entry per CDR3 protein. In the table there are approximately 500,000 distinct CDR3 sequences, 16% of which are singletons. The gene calls are TRBV7-6 and TRBJ1-6; no clear D gene. Sequencing was carried out using CD8+ T cells from PBMCs. This TCR was recovered from a human donor in good health (CMV status not recorded). Some clones in this sample may be carry-over from other donors' samples. The CDR3 DNA reads TGTGCCAGCAGCCCTTACTCCGAGCAACCCCTCCACTTT. It yields the protein CASSPYSEQPLHF.